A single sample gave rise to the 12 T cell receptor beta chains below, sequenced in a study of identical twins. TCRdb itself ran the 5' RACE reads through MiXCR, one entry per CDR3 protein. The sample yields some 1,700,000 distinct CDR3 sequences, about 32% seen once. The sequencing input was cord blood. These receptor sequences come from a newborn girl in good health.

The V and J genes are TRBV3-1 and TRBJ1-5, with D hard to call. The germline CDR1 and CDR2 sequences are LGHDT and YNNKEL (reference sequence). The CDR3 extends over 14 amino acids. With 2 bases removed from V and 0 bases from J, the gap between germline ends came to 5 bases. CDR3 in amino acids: CASSQSHSNQPQHF. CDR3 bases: TGTGCCAGCAGCCAATCCCATAGCAATCAGCCCCAGCATTTT.

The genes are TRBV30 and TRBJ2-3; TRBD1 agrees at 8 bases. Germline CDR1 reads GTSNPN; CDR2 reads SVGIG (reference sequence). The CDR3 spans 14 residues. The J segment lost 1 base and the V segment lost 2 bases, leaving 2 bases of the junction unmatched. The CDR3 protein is CAWSQGAGTDTQYF. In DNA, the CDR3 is TGTGCCTGGAGTCAGGGGGCCGGCACAGATACGCAGTATTTT.

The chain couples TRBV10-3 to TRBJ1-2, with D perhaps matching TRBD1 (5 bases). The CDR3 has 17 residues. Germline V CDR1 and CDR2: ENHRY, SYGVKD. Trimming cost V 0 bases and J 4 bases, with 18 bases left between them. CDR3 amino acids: CAISESNLGGLAYGYTF. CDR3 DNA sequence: TGTGCCATCAGTGAGTCCAACCTCGGGGGTTTGGCCTATGGCTACACCTTC.

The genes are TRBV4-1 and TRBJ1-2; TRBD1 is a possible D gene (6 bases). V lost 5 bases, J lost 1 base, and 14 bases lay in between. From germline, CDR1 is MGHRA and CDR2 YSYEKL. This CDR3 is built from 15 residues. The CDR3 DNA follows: TGCGCCAGCAGCTACAACAGGGCCCTTAACTATGGCTACACCTTC. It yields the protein CASSYNRALNYGYTF.

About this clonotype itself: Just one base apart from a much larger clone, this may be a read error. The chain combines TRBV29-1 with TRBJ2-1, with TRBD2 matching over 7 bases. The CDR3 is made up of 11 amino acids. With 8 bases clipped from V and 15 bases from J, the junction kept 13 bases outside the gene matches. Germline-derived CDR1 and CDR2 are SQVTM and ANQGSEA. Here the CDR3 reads CSFVASGLPFF. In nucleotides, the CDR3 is TGCAGCTTTGTGGCTAGCGGCCTTCCGTTCTTC.

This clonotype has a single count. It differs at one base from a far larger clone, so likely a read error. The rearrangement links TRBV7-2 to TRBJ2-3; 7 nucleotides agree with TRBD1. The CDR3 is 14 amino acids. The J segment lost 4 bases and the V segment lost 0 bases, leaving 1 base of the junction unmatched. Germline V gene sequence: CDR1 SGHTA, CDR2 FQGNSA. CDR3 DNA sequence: TGTGCCAGCAGCTTAGCGACAGGGTCAGATACGCAGTATTTT. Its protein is CASSLATGSDTQYF.

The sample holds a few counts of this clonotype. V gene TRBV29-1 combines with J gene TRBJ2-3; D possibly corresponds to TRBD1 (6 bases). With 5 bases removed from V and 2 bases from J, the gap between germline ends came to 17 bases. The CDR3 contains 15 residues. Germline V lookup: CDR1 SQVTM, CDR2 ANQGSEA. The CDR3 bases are TGCAGCGTTATCAGGGGTGGGGTAACCACAGATACGCAGTATTTT. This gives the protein CSVIRGGVTTDTQYF.

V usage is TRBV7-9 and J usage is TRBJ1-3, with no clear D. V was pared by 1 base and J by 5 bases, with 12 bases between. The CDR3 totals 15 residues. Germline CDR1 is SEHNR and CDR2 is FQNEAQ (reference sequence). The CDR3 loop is CASSLGAGTRNTIYF. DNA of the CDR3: TGTGCCAGCAGCTTAGGGGCAGGCACACGAAACACCATATATTTT.

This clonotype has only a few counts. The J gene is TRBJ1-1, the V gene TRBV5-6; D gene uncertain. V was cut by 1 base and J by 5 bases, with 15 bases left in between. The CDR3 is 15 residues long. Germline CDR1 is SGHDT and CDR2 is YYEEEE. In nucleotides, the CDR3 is TGTGCCAGCAGCTTGAGGTCGGTTCGATGGACTGAAGCTTTCTTT. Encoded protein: CASSLRSVRWTEAFF. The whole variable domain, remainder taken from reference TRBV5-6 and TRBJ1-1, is DAGVTQSPTHLIKTRGQQVTLRCSPKSGHDTVSWYQQALGQGPQFIFQYYEEEERQRGNFPDRFSGHQFPNYSSELNVNALLLGDSALYLCASSLRSVRWTEAFFGQGTRLTVV.

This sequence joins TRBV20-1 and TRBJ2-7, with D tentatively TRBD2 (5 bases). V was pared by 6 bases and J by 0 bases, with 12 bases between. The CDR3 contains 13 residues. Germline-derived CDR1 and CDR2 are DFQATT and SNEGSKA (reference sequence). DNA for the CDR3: TGCAGTGCCGCGGGCCTTAGCTCCTACGAGCAGTACTTC. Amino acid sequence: CSAAGLSSYEQYF.

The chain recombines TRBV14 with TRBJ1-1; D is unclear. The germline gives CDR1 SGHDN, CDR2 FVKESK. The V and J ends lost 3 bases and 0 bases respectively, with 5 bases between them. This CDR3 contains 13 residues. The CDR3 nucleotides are TGTGCCAGCAGCCACGAGCTGAACACTGAAGCTTTCTTT. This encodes CASSHELNTEAFF.

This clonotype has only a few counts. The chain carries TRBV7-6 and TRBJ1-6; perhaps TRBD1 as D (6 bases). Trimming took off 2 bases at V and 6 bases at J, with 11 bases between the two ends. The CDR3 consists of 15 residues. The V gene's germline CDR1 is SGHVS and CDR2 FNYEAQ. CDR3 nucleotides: TGTGCCAGCAGCTTACGGACAGCCTTTAATTCACCCCTCCACTTT. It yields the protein CASSLRTAFNSPLHF.